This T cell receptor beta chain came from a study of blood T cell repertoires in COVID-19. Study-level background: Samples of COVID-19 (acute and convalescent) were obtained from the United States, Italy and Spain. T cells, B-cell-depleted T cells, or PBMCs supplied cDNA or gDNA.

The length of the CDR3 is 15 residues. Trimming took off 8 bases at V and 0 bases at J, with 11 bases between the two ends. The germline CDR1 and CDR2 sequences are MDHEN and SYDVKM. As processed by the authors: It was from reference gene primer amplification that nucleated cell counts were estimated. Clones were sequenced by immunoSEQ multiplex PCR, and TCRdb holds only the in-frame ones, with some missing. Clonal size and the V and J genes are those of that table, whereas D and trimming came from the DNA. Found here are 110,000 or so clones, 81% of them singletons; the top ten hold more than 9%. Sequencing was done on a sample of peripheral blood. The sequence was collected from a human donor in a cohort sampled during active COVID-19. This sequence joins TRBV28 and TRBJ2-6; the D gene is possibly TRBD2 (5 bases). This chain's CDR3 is CASGLRTSGANVLTF. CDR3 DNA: TGTGCCAGCGGACTTCGAACCTCTGGGGCCAACGTCCTGACTTTC.